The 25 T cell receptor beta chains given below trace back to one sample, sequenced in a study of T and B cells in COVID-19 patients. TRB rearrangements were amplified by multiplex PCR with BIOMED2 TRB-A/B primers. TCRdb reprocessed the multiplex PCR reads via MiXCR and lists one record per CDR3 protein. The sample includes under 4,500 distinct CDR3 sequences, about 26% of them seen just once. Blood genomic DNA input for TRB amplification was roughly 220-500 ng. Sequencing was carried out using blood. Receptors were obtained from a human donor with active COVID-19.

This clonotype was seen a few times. The CDR3 nucleotides read TGTGCCAGCAGCTTAAGTAGGGGAGAGCCAGGGAGGGCTGAAGCTTTCTTT. Protein sequence: CASSLSRGEPGRAEAFF. J is TRBJ1-1 and V is TRBV7-9; weak D call: TRBD1 (5 bases). This CDR3 contains 17 residues. CDR1 and CDR2 from the germline V gene are SEHNR and FQNEAQ (reference sequence). Trimming left V 2 bases short and J 6 bases short, with 22 bases between.

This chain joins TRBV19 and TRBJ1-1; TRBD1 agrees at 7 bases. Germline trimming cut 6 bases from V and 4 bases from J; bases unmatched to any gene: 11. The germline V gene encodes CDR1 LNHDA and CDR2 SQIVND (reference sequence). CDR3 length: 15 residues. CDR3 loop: CASRKTGNVGTEAFF. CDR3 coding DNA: TGTGCCAGTAGGAAGACAGGGAATGTGGGCACTGAAGCTTTCTTT. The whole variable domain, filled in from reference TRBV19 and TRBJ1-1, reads DGGITQSPKYLFRKEGQNVTLSCEQNLNHDAMYWYRQDPGQGLRLIYYSQIVNDFQKGDIAEGYSVSREKKESFPLTVTSAQKNPTAFYLCASRKTGNVGTEAFFGQGTRLTVV.

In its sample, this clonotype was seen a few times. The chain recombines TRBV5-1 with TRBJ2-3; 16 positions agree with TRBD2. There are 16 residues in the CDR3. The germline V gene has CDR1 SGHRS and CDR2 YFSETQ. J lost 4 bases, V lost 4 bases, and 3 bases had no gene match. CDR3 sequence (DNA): TGCGCCAGCAGCCCGGGACTAGCGGGGGGGGCAGATACGCAGTATTTT. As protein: CASSPGLAGGADTQYF.

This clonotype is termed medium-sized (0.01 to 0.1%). The CDR3 protein is CASSYGHGREQYF. CDR3 nucleotides: TGTGCCAGCAGTTACGGGCATGGCCGCGAGCAGTACTTC. V usage is TRBV6-5 and J usage is TRBJ2-7; D is undetermined. The V gene lost 2 bases and the J gene lost 6 bases, with 11 bases spanning the gap. The CDR3 is 13 amino acids. The germline V gene has CDR1 MNHEY and CDR2 SVGAGI.

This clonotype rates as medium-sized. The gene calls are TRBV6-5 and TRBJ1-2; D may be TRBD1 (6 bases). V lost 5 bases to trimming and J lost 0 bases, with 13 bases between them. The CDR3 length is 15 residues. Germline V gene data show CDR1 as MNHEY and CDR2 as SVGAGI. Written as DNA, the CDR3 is TGTGCCAGCAGTGAATCAGGGGAGCCTAACTATGGCTACACCTTC. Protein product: CASSESGEPNYGYTF.

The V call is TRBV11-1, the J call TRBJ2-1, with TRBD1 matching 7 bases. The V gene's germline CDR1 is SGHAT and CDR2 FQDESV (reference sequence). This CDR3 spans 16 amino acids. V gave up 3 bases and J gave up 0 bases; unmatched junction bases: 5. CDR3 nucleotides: TGTGCCAGCAGCTTCATTAGGGACAGCTCCTACAATGAGCAGTTCTTC. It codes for CASSFIRDSSYNEQFF.

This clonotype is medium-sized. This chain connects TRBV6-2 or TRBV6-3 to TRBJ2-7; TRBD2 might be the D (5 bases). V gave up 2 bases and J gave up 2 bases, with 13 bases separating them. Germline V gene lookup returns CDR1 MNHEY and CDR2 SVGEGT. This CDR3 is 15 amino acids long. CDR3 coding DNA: TGTGCCAGCAGTTACACTAGTCGAAACACCTACGAGCAGTACTTC. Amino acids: CASSYTSRNTYEQYF.

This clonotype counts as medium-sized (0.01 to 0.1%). The DNA of the CDR3 is TGTGCCAGCAGTTACACCGGACTAGCGGGACTCGTAGCAGATACGCAGTATTTT. Its protein product is CASSYTGLAGLVADTQYF. The chain uses TRBV6-2 or TRBV6-3 and TRBJ2-3; 12 nucleotides agree with TRBD2. The junction had 10 bases not matched to a gene; V was cut back by 2 bases and J by 4 bases. The CDR3 length is 18 residues. Germline V gene sequence: CDR1 MNHEY, CDR2 SVGEGT.

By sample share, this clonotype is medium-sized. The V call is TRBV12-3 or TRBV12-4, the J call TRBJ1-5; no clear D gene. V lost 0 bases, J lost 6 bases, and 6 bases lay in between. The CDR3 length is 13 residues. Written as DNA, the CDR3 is TGTGCCAGCAGTTTAGCCCTGGGTCAGCCCCAGCATTTT. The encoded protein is CASSLALGQPQHF.

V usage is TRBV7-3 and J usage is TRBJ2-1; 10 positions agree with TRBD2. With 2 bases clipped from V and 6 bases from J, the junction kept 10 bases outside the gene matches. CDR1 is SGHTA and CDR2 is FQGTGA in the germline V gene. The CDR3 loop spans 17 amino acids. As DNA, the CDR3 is TGTGCCAGCAGCTTAGAATGGGTAGCGGGAGGCCGCAATGAGCAGTTCTTC. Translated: CASSLEWVAGGRNEQFF.

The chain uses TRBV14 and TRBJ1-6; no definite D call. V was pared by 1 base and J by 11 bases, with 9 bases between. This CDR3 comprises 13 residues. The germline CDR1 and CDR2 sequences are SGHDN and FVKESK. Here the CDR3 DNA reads TGTGCCAGCAGCCAAGGCCGGTGGGCACCCCTCCACTTT. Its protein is CASSQGRWAPLHF.

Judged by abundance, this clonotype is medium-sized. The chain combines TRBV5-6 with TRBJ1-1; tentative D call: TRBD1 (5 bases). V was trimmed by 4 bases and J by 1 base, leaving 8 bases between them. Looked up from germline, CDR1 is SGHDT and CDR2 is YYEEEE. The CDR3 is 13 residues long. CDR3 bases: TGTGCCAGCAGCGGGGCCCGGAACACTGAAGCTTTCTTT. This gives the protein CASSGARNTEAFF.

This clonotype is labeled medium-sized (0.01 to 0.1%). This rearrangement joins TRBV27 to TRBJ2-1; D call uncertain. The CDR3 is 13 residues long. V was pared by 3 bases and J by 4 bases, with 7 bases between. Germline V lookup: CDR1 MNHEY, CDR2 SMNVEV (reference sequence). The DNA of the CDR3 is TGTGCCAGCAGTTTTGGCCAGTACAATGAGCAGTTCTTC. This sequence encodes CASSFGQYNEQFF.

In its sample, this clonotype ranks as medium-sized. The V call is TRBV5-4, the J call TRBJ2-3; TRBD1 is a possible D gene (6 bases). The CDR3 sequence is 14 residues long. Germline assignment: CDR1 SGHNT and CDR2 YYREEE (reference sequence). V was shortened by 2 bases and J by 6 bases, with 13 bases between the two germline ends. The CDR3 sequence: CASSFFNRVDTQYF. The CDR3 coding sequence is TGTGCCAGCAGCTTCTTCAACAGGGTGGATACGCAGTATTTT.

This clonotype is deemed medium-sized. The CDR3 DNA is TGTGCCACCAGCAGAGAAGAAAACTATGGCTACACCTTC. It yields the protein CATSREENYGYTF. This sequence joins TRBV15 and TRBJ1-2; D call uncertain. This CDR3 comprises 13 residues. V shed 0 bases and J shed 2 bases, with 4 bases lying between them. CDR1 is LNHNV, CDR2 YYDKDF, per germline (reference sequence). The full variable domain, its missing parts supplied by reference TRBV15 and TRBJ1-2, is DAMVIQNPRYQVTQFGKPVTLSCSQTLNHNVMYWYQQKSSQAPKLLFHYYDKDFNNEADTPDNFQSRRPNTSFCFLDIRSPGLGDTAMYLCATSREENYGYTFGSGTRLTVV.

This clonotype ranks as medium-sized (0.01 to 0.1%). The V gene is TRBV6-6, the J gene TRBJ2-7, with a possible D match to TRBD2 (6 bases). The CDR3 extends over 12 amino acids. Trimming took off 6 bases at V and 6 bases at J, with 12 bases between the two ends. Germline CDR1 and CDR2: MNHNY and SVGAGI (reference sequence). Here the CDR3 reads CASSPLGGEQYF. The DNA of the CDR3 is TGTGCCAGCAGCCCACTCGGGGGCGAGCAGTACTTC.

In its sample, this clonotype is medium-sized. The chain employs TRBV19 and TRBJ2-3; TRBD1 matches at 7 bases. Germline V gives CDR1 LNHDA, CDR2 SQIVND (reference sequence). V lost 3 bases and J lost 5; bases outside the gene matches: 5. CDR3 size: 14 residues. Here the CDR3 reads CASSIRGGEDTQYF. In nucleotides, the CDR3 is TGTGCCAGTAGTATTCGAGGGGGCGAAGATACGCAGTATTTT.

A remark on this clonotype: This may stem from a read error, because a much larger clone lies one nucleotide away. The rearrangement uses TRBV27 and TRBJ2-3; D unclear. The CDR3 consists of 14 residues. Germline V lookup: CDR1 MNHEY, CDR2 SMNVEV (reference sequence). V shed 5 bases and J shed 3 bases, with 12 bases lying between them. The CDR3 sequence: CASSQNSRTDTQYF. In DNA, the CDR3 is TGTGCCAGCAGTCAAAATAGCAGAACAGATACGCAGTATTTT.

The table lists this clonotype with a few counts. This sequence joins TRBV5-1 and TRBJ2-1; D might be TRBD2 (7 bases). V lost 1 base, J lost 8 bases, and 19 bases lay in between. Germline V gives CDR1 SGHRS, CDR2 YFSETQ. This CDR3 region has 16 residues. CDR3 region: CASSLMRDSGGDEQFF. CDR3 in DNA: TGCGCCAGCAGCTTGATGCGGGACTCGGGGGGCGATGAGCAGTTCTTC.

Here the CDR3 reads CASGTEQGGADTQYF. Written as DNA, the CDR3 is TGTGCCAGCGGCACGGAGCAGGGAGGGGCAGATACGCAGTATTTT. The gene calls are TRBV6-1 and TRBJ2-3; TRBD2 matches 7 bases. Germline CDR1 and CDR2: MNHNS and SASEGT. With 8 bases clipped from V and 4 bases from J, the junction kept 12 bases outside the gene matches. This CDR3 has 15 residues.

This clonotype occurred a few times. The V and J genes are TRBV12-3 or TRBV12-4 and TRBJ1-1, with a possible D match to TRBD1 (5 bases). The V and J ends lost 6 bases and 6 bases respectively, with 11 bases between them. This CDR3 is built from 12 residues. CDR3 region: CASSIIGAEAFF. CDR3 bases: TGTGCCAGCAGCATTATAGGGGCTGAAGCTTTCTTT.

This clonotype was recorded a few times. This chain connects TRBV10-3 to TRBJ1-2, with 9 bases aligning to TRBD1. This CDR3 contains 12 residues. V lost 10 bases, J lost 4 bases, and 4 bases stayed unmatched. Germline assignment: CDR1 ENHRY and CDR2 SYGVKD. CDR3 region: CATSTGGYGYTF. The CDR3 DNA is TGTGCCACTTCGACAGGGGGCTATGGCTACACCTTC.

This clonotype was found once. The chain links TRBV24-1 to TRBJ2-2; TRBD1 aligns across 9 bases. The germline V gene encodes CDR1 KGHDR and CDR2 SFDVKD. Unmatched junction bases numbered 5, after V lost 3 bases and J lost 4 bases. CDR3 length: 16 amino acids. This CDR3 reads CATSDPGTGTTGELFF. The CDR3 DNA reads TGTGCCACCAGTGATCCCGGGACAGGGACCACCGGGGAGCTGTTTTTT.

CDR3 sequence: CASSDRDLYRGYTF. CDR3 sequence (DNA): TGTGCCAGCAGTGACAGGGACCTCTATAGAGGCTACACCTTC. This chain links TRBV12-3 or TRBV12-4 with TRBJ1-2, with 7 bases identical to TRBD1. The CDR3 extends over 14 amino acids. Trimming at V came to 5 bases and at J to 8 bases, leaving 11 bases not matched to a gene.

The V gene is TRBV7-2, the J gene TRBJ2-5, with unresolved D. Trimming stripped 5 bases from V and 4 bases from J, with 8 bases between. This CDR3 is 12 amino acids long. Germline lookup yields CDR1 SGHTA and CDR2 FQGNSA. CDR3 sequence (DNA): TGTGCCAGCAGCCCGTCCCGAGAGACCCAGTACTTC. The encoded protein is CASSPSRETQYF. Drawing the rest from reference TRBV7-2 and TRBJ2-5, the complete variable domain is GAGVSQSPSNKVTEKGKDVELRCDPISGHTALYWYRQSLGQGLEFLIYFQGNSAPDKSGLPSDRFSAERTGGSVSTLTIQRTQQEDSAVYLCASSPSRETQYFGPGTRLLVL.